This T cell receptor beta chain was sequenced in a study of T-cell reconstitution after alpha-beta-depleted transplantation in children. Study-wide results and caveats: T cells produced anew were the main source of T-cell counts and diversity one year after transplant. For some patients, TCRbeta diversity was high at day 60 because of recipient T cells and thymic progenitors that survived. Several hundred graft clones that had expanded were reportedly the source of alpha-beta T cells about two months after transplant.

Germline loops: CDR1 MNHEY, CDR2 SMNVEV (reference sequence). V was pared by 3 bases and J by 4 bases, with 19 bases between. The CDR3 contains 17 residues. Comment on this clonotype: Its antigen is as yet unknown.

A library of TCRbeta sequences, prepared with unique molecular identifiers, was generated. Via MiXCR, TCRdb re-called the PCR reads, giving one row per CDR3 protein. The repertoire consists of 300,000 to 350,000 distinct CDR3 sequences, with 15% to 20% occurring once and the leading ten covering about 41%. The rearrangement links TRBV27 to TRBJ2-1, with D perhaps TRBD1 (7 bases). The sequence was obtained from a male patient between 2 and 15 years old who had a stem cell transplant for acute lymphoblastic leukemia, so the T cells may come from the graft donor. This material consisted of PBMCs, mostly from graft donor cells, taken 360 days after TCRalphabeta/CD19-depleted stem cell transplant. Here the CDR3 DNA reads TGTGCCAGCAGTTTCGGGGGACAGCTAACTGGGTACAATGAGCAGTTCTTC. It translates to CASSFGGQLTGYNEQFF.